Sequencing of this T cell receptor (beta chain) was carried out in a study of cytomegalovirus exposure and HLA in healthy donors. About the study: The approximately 720 first-cohort repertoires and the roughly 120 validation repertoires shared the same platform, a later analysis reported.

Turning to this clone: Its antigen remains unidentified.

The repertoire was sequenced with immunoSEQ multiplex PCR; TCRdb's copy has only in-frame clones and lacks some. The table includes about 270,000 clones, approximately 86% detected once. Study results and caveats: The listing of roughly 160 TCR beta chains classed them as cytomegalovirus-associated. It was confirmed in vitro that three of the CMV-associated chains were specific for CMV antigens. Most TCR sequences were uncommon, yet certain public TCRs appeared in many donors.

The sequencing input was PBMCs. This TCR came from a woman aged 18-30 years in good health and CMV-seronegative.

The CDR3, as DNA: TGTGCCAGTAGTAAACAGGGGGTCAACTATGGCTACACCTTC. This encodes CASSKQGVNYGYTF. The genes are TRBV19 and TRBJ1-2, with 8 positions matching TRBD1. Trimming took 4 bases from V and 2 from J; bases not matched to a gene: 3. The CDR3 has 14 residues. CDR1 LNHDA and CDR2 SQIVND come from the germline V gene (reference sequence).